The 27 T cell receptor beta chains below were found in one sample sequenced in a study of T cell repertoires in cytomegalovirus infection. Each CDR3 protein gets one entry after TCRdb re-called the reads with MiXCR. The sample has about 770,000 distinct CDR3 sequences, almost 30% seen once; the top ten hold over 10%. These receptors lack a known antigen. Source: cultured CD8+ T cells from PBMCs, taken from culture after CMV antigen stimulation. The receptors were gathered from a human donor in good health (CMV status not recorded). Some clones in this sample may be carry-over from other donors' samples.

The CDR3 DNA follows: TGTGCCAGCAGTTTAAGACCACCGTACAATGAGCAGTTCTTC. This gives the protein CASSLRPPYNEQFF. The chain employs TRBV28 and TRBJ2-1; no clear D gene. CDR1 and CDR2 (germline): MDHEN, SYDVKM. The CDR3 is made up of 14 amino acids. With 2 bases removed from V and 4 bases from J, the gap between germline ends came to 9 bases.

V is TRBV6-5 and J is TRBJ1-6, with a tentative D call TRBD1 (5 bases). Germline CDR1 MNHEY, CDR2 SVGAGI. V lost 6 bases, J lost 0 bases, and 12 bases lay in between. The CDR3 totals 16 residues. Here the CDR3 reads CASSLRGGSYNSPLHF. CDR3 DNA sequence: TGTGCCAGCAGCCTTCGGGGGGGCTCCTATAATTCACCCCTCCACTTT.

The sample holds a few counts of this clonotype. This rearrangement joins TRBV7-8 to TRBJ1-4; D is perhaps TRBD1 (5 bases). CDR3 size: 14 residues. Per germline, CDR1 SGHVS and CDR2 FQNEAQ. V lost 3 bases and J 7 bases, leaving 12 bases between the germline ends. The chain's CDR3 is CASSFLGQGEKLFF. The CDR3, as DNA: TGTGCCAGCAGCTTCCTGGGGCAGGGTGAAAAACTGTTTTTT.

The chain has TRBV27 and TRBJ2-2, with 8 bases matching TRBD1. Germline assignment: CDR1 MNHEY and CDR2 SMNVEV (reference sequence). V was pared by 8 bases and J by 0 bases, with 5 bases of the junction left unmatched. The CDR3 totals 15 residues. In DNA, the CDR3 is TGTGCCAGCTGCTCAGGGGGCTCGAACACCGGGGAGCTGTTTTTT. Protein product: CASCSGGSNTGELFF.

This clonotype was seen more than once but under ten times. The CDR3 DNA reads TGCGCCAGCAGCCTCTACGAGACAGGGATCACTGAAGCTTTCTTT. It is translated as CASSLYETGITEAFF. The chain combines TRBV4-1 with TRBJ1-1; 7 bases are shared with TRBD1. The J segment lost 4 bases and the V segment lost 4 bases, leaving 9 bases of the junction unmatched. The germline CDR1 and CDR2 sequences are MGHRA and YSYEKL. This CDR3 contains 15 residues.

V and J are TRBV10-3 and TRBJ2-7, with D maybe TRBD2 (6 bases). In germline, CDR1 is ENHRY, CDR2 SYGVKD. The V end was cut by 5 bases, the J end by 2 bases, with 10 bases between. The CDR3 is 13 amino acids. The DNA of the CDR3 is TGTGCCATCAGTTCCGGGAGCGCCTACGAGCAGTACGTC. Translated, it gives CAISSGSAYEQYV.

V gene TRBV27 combines with J gene TRBJ2-1, with D unclear. V was cut by 1 base and J by 7 bases, with 14 bases left in between. Germline loops: CDR1 MNHEY, CDR2 SMNVEV (reference sequence). The CDR3 totals 15 residues. The CDR3 here is CASSLFSSGGNEQFF. CDR3 coding DNA: TGTGCCAGCAGTTTATTTTCTTCGGGTGGTAATGAGCAGTTCTTC.

This clonotype has more than one count but fewer than ten. The chain uses TRBV6-5 and TRBJ2-7; 9 bases are a match to TRBD1. Germline V gives CDR1 MNHEY, CDR2 SVGAGI. J was trimmed by 0 bases and V by 5 bases; bases with no gene match: 8. This CDR3 contains 16 residues. CDR3: CASSPLGTGSSYEQYV. The DNA of the CDR3 is TGTGCCAGCAGTCCCCTTGGGACAGGGAGCTCCTACGAGCAGTACGTC.

The chain joins TRBV27 to TRBJ1-1; D possibly corresponds to TRBD1 (6 bases). This CDR3 is 18 amino acids long. CDR1 MNHEY and CDR2 SMNVEV come from the germline V gene (reference sequence). The V gene lost 9 bases and the J gene lost 1 base, with 27 bases spanning the gap. The CDR3 loop is CARPYNTGPSNSNTEAFF. The DNA for the CDR3 is TGTGCCAGACCCTATAACACAGGGCCGAGCAATTCGAACACTGAAGCTTTCTTT.

This clonotype was detected ten times or more. The CDR3 DNA reads as TGTGCCAGCAGCTCTGAACGGTCTATAGAGCCCCAGCATTTT. Protein sequence: CASSSERSIEPQHF. The rearrangement uses TRBV7-6 and TRBJ1-5; D uncertain. Germline loops: CDR1 SGHVS, CDR2 FNYEAQ. V lost 4 bases to trimming and J lost 8 bases, with 15 bases between them. This CDR3 comprises 14 residues.

This clonotype showed up just a few times. V and J are TRBV29-1 and TRBJ1-2, with 11 bases identical to TRBD1. J was trimmed by 5 bases and V by 6 bases; bases with no gene match: 8. This CDR3 spans 14 amino acids. CDR1 and CDR2 from the germline V gene are SQVTM and ANQGSEA. The CDR3: CSVPGQGALYGYTF. The CDR3, as DNA: TGCAGCGTCCCTGGACAGGGGGCCCTTTATGGCTACACCTTC.

This clonotype occurred many times. The rearrangement links TRBV7-2 to TRBJ1-3; perhaps TRBD1 as D (5 bases). The CDR3 consists of 19 residues. The germline V and J ends were trimmed by 3 bases and 2 bases, with 23 bases remaining between them. Germline V gene lookup returns CDR1 SGHTA and CDR2 FQGNSA. The DNA of the CDR3 is TGTGCCAGCAGCTTTCTGGGGCCGGGCTCAAGGGCGGCTGGAAACACCATATATTTT. Protein: CASSFLGPGSRAAGNTIYF.

This chain joins TRBV27 and TRBJ2-3; 7 bases fit TRBD1. V trimming: 10 bases; J trimming: 4 bases; junction bases outside the gene matches: 8. The germline V gene has CDR1 MNHEY and CDR2 SMNVEV (reference sequence). This CDR3 comprises 13 residues. CDR3 DNA: TGTGCCACCCGGACAGGTGGCCCAGATACGCAGTATTTT. Protein: CATRTGGPDTQYF.

The chain combines TRBV28 with TRBJ1-6, with D hard to call. V was shortened by 4 bases and J by 6 bases, with 10 bases between the two germline ends. Germline V CDR1 and CDR2: MDHEN, SYDVKM. The CDR3 has 14 residues. The CDR3 region has the DNA TGTGCCAGCAGTTCTCCAGGTCGTAATTCACCCCTCCACTTT. Residues: CASSSPGRNSPLHF.

CDR3 bases: TGTGCCAGCAGCTTTCACCGGGACAGGGACTCCGGGGCCAACGTCCTGACTTTC. This encodes CASSFHRDRDSGANVLTF. This chain joins TRBV7-3 and TRBJ2-6; 9 bases agree with TRBD1. V was pared by 3 bases and J by 4 bases, with 10 bases of the junction left unmatched. Germline CDR1 SGHTA, CDR2 FQGTGA. This CDR3 region has 18 residues.

The CDR3 nucleotides read TGTGCCAGCAGTTCCCTTATGGGGGGCGTTGGCTACACCTTC. It translates to CASSSLMGGVGYTF. This chain links TRBV27 with TRBJ1-2; TRBD1 might be the D (6 bases). The germline CDR1 and CDR2 sequences are MNHEY and SMNVEV (reference sequence). The CDR3 loop spans 14 amino acids. Trimming cost V 4 bases and J 7 bases, with 16 bases left between them.

The chain joins TRBV29-1 to TRBJ1-3; D remains unclear. In germline, CDR1 is SQVTM, CDR2 ANQGSEA. The length of the CDR3 is 10 residues. The V end was cut by 7 bases, the J end by 11 bases, with 12 bases between. The CDR3 DNA is TGCAGCGCTTCGGACGTCGCCATATATTTT. Its protein product is CSASDVAIYF.

This clonotype was seen at least ten times. This rearrangement joins TRBV7-2 to TRBJ1-5; D uncertain. The germline V gene has CDR1 SGHTA and CDR2 FQGNSA. V was pared by 3 bases and J by 0 bases, with 6 bases between. The CDR3 covers 14 residues. The CDR3 sequence: CASSFGLSNQPQHF. CDR3 nucleotides: TGTGCCAGCAGCTTCGGGCTTAGCAATCAGCCCCAGCATTTT.

This CDR3 reads CASSYSPRNEQFF. In DNA, the CDR3 is TGTGCCAGCAGTTACTCCCCTAGGAATGAGCAGTTCTTC. The chain uses TRBV6-5 and TRBJ2-1; unclear D gene. This CDR3 contains 13 residues. Trimming cost V 0 bases and J 7 bases, with 7 bases left between them. CDR1 and CDR2 (germline): MNHEY, SVGAGI.

This clonotype showed up just a few times. This chain joins TRBV4-2 and TRBJ1-6; no clear D. This CDR3 comprises 14 residues. Trimming removed 0 bases from V and 10 bases from J, with 10 bases in between. CDR1 is LGHNA, CDR2 YNFKEQ, per germline. This CDR3 is CASSQDMGNSPLHF. CDR3 sequence (DNA): TGTGCCAGCAGCCAAGATATGGGGAACTCACCCCTCCACTTT.

The chain carries TRBV6-5 and TRBJ2-7; no clear D. V lost 8 bases and J 5 bases, leaving 13 bases between the germline ends. CDR3 size: 12 residues. Germline CDR1 MNHEY, CDR2 SVGAGI. CDR3 sequence (DNA): TGTGCCAGCGGGTCGACCGGCGACGAGCAGTACTTC. Protein: CASGSTGDEQYF.

The V gene is TRBV11-2, the J gene TRBJ2-5; D unresolved. The CDR3 spans 13 residues. The V gene's germline CDR1 is SGHAT and CDR2 FQNNGV. Trimming pared 4 bases from V and 5 bases from J, leaving 11 bases between. CDR3 bases: TGTGCCAGCAGCTCCGAATGGGCCGAGACCCAGTACTTC. The encoded protein is CASSSEWAETQYF.

The V and J genes are TRBV28 and TRBJ1-2; a weak D match, TRBD1 (6 bases). There are 14 residues in the CDR3. Looked up from germline, CDR1 is MDHEN and CDR2 is SYDVKM. V was cut by 5 bases and J by 8 bases, with 18 bases left in between. The DNA of the CDR3 is TGTGCCAGCAGTAAGGACAGCCTGGTGGTGGGCTACACCTTC. This translates into CASSKDSLVVGYTF.

The chain carries TRBV7-9 and TRBJ1-1; D might be TRBD1 (6 bases). With 2 bases removed from V and 8 bases from J, the gap between germline ends came to 12 bases. CDR1 and CDR2 (germline): SEHNR, FQNEAQ (reference sequence). The CDR3 spans 13 residues. The CDR3, as DNA: TGTGCCAGCAGCTTACGGGGGCCCAGAGAAGCTTTCTTT. Amino acids: CASSLRGPREAFF.

V usage is TRBV12-3 or TRBV12-4 and J usage is TRBJ2-3; D uncertain. This CDR3 comprises 15 residues. V was cut by 5 bases and J by 4 bases, with 16 bases left in between. CDR3 amino acids: CASSTSDASPDTQYF. DNA of the CDR3: TGTGCCAGCAGTACCTCGGACGCCTCGCCAGATACGCAGTATTTT.

The chain combines TRBV9 with TRBJ2-1; tentative D call: TRBD1 (5 bases). The CDR3 runs to 16 residues. Trimming took 4 bases from V and 0 from J, leaving 14 bases between them. The germline V gene has CDR1 SGDLS and CDR2 YYNGEE. The CDR3 DNA reads TGTGCCAGCAGCTTCAGGGCATTAAGCTCCTACAATGAGCAGTTCTTC. Amino acid sequence: CASSFRALSSYNEQFF.

This chain links TRBV19 with TRBJ1-5; D unresolved. V was cut by 5 bases and J by 7 bases, with 12 bases left in between. The CDR3 is 13 residues long. The germline V gene encodes CDR1 LNHDA and CDR2 SQIVND (reference sequence). As DNA, the CDR3 is TGTGCCAGTAGTTTGGCAGCTTGGCAGCCCCAGCATTTT. This encodes CASSLAAWQPQHF.